This note documents a single T cell receptor beta chain sequence. J was trimmed by 3 bases and V by 2 bases; bases with no gene match: 9. CDR3 size: 18 residues. The germline gives CDR1 PRHDT, CDR2 FYEKMQ (reference sequence). A multiplex PCR was run with 60 Vbeta primers and 13 Jbeta primers. Sequencing was performed with immunoSEQ multiplex PCR; in TCRdb, only in-frame clones are kept and a portion is missing. The sample carries 150,000 or so clones, roughly 70% recorded once. This entry is derived from a study of cytomegalovirus exposure and HLA in healthy donors. The sequence was collected from a male donor in good health and CMV-seronegative. The chain uses TRBV13 and TRBJ2-2, with 10 bases identical to TRBD2. Sequenced input: PBMCs. The DNA for the CDR3 is TGTGCCAGCAGCTTATTGAGCGGGAGGGCCGTATACACCGGGGAGCTGTTTTTT. Amino acid sequence: CASSLLSGRAVYTGELFF.